This T cell receptor beta chain was sequenced for a study of CD8 T cells in Susac syndrome. Random hexamers were used to reverse transcribe an amount of about 0.45 to 1 ug RNA. TCRdb reanalysed the immunoSEQ multiplex PCR reads using MiXCR and keeps one entry per CDR3 protein. The sample consists of tens of thousands of distinct CDR3 sequences, roughly 94% of them appearing once. High-throughput TCR beta sequencing covered peripheral CD8+ and CD4+ T cells. Concerning this clonotype: Relative to the germline gene, one junction end is altered; a read error may explain this.

The CDR3 totals 17 residues. Germline loops: CDR1 SNHLY, CDR2 FYNNEI. The origin of this receptor is a human donor with multiple sclerosis. Sample: CD8+ T cells from PBMCs. The chain recombines TRBV2 with TRBJ2-1, with TRBD2 as a possible D gene (6 bases). Here the CDR3 DNA reads TGTGCCAGCAGTCAAGCCGGACCACTCGGGAGAACTATGAGGCAGTTCTTC. As protein: CASSQAGPLGRTMRQFF. The variable domain in full, with the rest retrieved from reference TRBV2 and TRBJ2-1, is EPEVTQTPSHQVTQMGQEVILRCVPISNHLYFYWYRQILGQKVEFLVSFYNNEISEKSEIFDDQFSVERPDGSNFTLKIRSTKLEDSAMYFCASSQAGPLGRTMRQFFGPGTRLTVL.